Presented here are 18 T cell receptor beta chains from one specimen sequenced in a study of blood T cell repertoires in COVID-19 (dated by TCRdb to about 2020). The library was obtained by the immunoSEQ multiplex PCR assay. Entries here come from immuneACCESS through TCRdb and include only in-frame sequences with V and J called. Some clones fail to appear in such tables; in the studies checked, an unresolved V gene covers under half of the shortfall, and the cause of the remainder is unknown. The sample profile shows 15,000 to 20,000 clones; roughly 89% of them were found once. The top ten constitute 10% to 15% of the sample. Sequencing input: peripheral blood. The receptors derive from a man in his sixties with active COVID-19.

CDR3: CATSDFSNSGYTF. In DNA form, the CDR3 reads TGTGCCACCAGTGATTTTTCCAACTCAGGCTACACCTTC. The rearrangement links TRBV24-1 to TRBJ1-2; D is ambiguous. The germline V and J ends were trimmed by 1 base and 8 bases, with 10 bases remaining between them. Germline CDR1 and CDR2: KGHDR and SFDVKD. The CDR3 totals 13 residues.

This rearrangement joins TRBV11-3 to TRBJ2-1; perhaps TRBD2 as D (6 bases). V was cut by 5 bases and J by 6 bases, with 20 bases left in between. This CDR3 has 16 amino acids. The germline V gene has CDR1 SGHNT and CDR2 YENEEA. CDR3 DNA: TGTGCCAGCAGCCCAACTCAAGGGGCGGGATCCAATGAGCAGTTCTTC. This sequence encodes CASSPTQGAGSNEQFF.

The chain links TRBV30 to TRBJ1-5; D gene unclear. This CDR3 has 14 residues. CDR1 and CDR2 (germline): GTSNPN, SVGIG (reference sequence). V lost 0 bases and J 4 bases, leaving 10 bases between the germline ends. The CDR3 protein is CAWSVSSLNQPQHF. The CDR3 region has the DNA TGTGCCTGGAGTGTAAGTAGTCTTAATCAGCCCCAGCATTTT. The full variable domain, completed using reference TRBV30 and TRBJ1-5, is SQTIHQWPATLVQPVGSPLSLECTVEGTSNPNLYWYRQAAGRGLQLLFYSVGIGQISSEVPQNLSASRPQDRQFILSSKKLLLSDSGFYLCAWSVSSLNQPQHFGDGTRLSIL.

The J gene is TRBJ1-3, the V gene TRBV3-1 (or the pseudogene TRBV3-2); weak D call: TRBD1 (6 bases). From germline, CDR1 is LGHDT and CDR2 YNNKEL (reference sequence). Trimming left V 4 bases short and J 4 bases short, with 14 bases between. The CDR3 has 15 residues. The CDR3 nucleotides are TGTGCCAGCAGCCTCCGCGGACAGTTCGGAAACACCATATATTTT. Translated, it gives CASSLRGQFGNTIYF.

The chain couples TRBV5-6 to TRBJ2-1; no clear D gene. Germline CDR1 SGHDT, CDR2 YYEEEE. Trimming left V 2 bases short and J 8 bases short, with 8 bases between. The CDR3 covers 12 residues. DNA for the CDR3: TGTGCCAGCAGCTTCGGTGTTGATGAGCAGTTCTTC. It yields the protein CASSFGVDEQFF.

V is TRBV19 and J is TRBJ1-2; 7 bases are a match to TRBD1. The CDR3 extends over 19 amino acids. Losses at the gene ends were 7 bases for V and 6 bases for J; bases not matched to a gene: 26. From germline, CDR1 is LNHDA and CDR2 SQIVND (reference sequence). In DNA form, the CDR3 reads TGTGCCAGTACCCATAGTCCTTGGTACAGGGGATACGTGGGTAATGGCTACACCTTC. This encodes CASTHSPWYRGYVGNGYTF.

The chain couples TRBV19 to TRBJ2-4; possible D gene TRBD1, 6 bases. Germline V gene lookup returns CDR1 LNHDA and CDR2 SQIVND (reference sequence). The CDR3 loop spans 11 amino acids. V lost 10 bases to trimming and J lost 7 bases, with 11 bases between them. CDR3 in amino acids: CATTQGNIQYF. CDR3 sequence (DNA): TGTGCCACCACACAGGGTAACATTCAGTACTTC.

The CDR3 region has the DNA TGCGCCAGCACCCTAGGGGGCGAAGGAAACACCATATATTTT. Translated, it gives CASTLGGEGNTIYF. The rearrangement joins TRBV5-1 to TRBJ1-3; 7 bases line up with TRBD1. Trimming at V came to 6 bases and at J to 4 bases, leaving 7 bases not matched to a gene. Germline CDR1 and CDR2: SGHRS and YFSETQ. The CDR3 covers 14 residues.

The chain joins TRBV4-1 to TRBJ2-7, with D possibly being TRBD2 (5 bases). Germline assignment: CDR1 MGHRA and CDR2 YSYEKL. Trimming removed 5 bases at V and 6 bases at J, with 20 bases between. This CDR3 is built from 15 residues. The CDR3 loop is CASSSSGLRGAEQYF. CDR3 DNA: TGCGCCAGCAGCTCCTCGGGCCTCCGGGGAGCCGAGCAGTACTTC.

This clone occurred a few times. V is TRBV24-1 and J is TRBJ2-7; TRBD1 matches 8 bases. The V gene end was trimmed by 4 bases and the J gene end by 2 bases; junction bases not matched to a gene: 18. The CDR3 has 19 amino acids. Germline loops: CDR1 KGHDR, CDR2 SFDVKD. The CDR3 region is CATSDYLRDRLGEPYEQYF. The DNA of the CDR3 is TGTGCCACCAGTGACTACCTCCGGGACAGGCTAGGTGAGCCCTACGAGCAGTACTTC.

The CDR3 DNA reads as TGTGCCAGCTCACCACGCCCCGGGAGGGACGGCACAGATACGCAGTATTTT. Residues: CASSPRPGRDGTDTQYF. V is TRBV18 and J is TRBJ2-3; 8 bases align to TRBD2. Germline CDR1 is KGHSH and CDR2 is LQKENI. The CDR3 runs to 17 residues. J lost 1 base, V lost 1 base, and 7 bases had no gene match. Using reference TRBV18 and TRBJ2-3 for the parts outside the CDR3, the full variable domain is NAGVMQNPRHLVRRRGQEARLRCSPMKGHSHVYWYRQLPEEGLKFMVYLQKENIIDESGMPKERFSAEFPKEGPSILRIQQVVRGDSAAYFCASSPRPGRDGTDTQYFGPGTRLTVL.

The rearrangement links TRBV7-8 to TRBJ2-5; 9 bases line up with TRBD2. Germline V gives CDR1 SGHVS, CDR2 FQNEAQ. This CDR3 contains 18 residues. The trim removed 5 bases at V and 5 bases at J, leaving 18 bases unmatched. The CDR3 reads CASSHRSASGISGETQYF. The CDR3 DNA reads as TGTGCCAGCAGCCATAGATCGGCTAGCGGGATTTCGGGGGAGACCCAGTACTTC.

The chain employs TRBV25-1 and TRBJ1-2; TRBD1 aligns across 7 bases. The germline V gene encodes CDR1 MGHDK and CDR2 SYGVNS. V dropped 2 bases and J dropped 6; count of bases not matched to a gene: 9. This CDR3 is built from 15 residues. CDR3 sequence reads: CASSERGRGIDGYTF. The CDR3 DNA sequence: TGTGCCAGCAGTGAACGGGGCAGGGGGATCGATGGCTACACCTTC.

This chain uses TRBV3-1 (or the pseudogene TRBV3-2) with TRBJ2-7; 10 bases map to TRBD2. The CDR3 has 15 amino acids. Germline trimming cut 5 bases from V and 1 base from J; bases unmatched to any gene: 5. Germline CDR1 LGHDT, CDR2 YNNKEL (reference sequence). CDR3 protein: CASSRAGGRSYEQYF. CDR3 nucleotides: TGTGCCAGCAGCAGAGCGGGGGGGCGTTCCTACGAGCAGTACTTC.

About this clone: One end of the junction fails to match germline, which may point to a read error. J is TRBJ1-1 and V is TRBV7-7; D may be TRBD1 (5 bases). The CDR3 contains 13 residues. Germline-derived CDR1 and CDR2 are SSHAT and FNYEAQ (reference sequence). The CDR3, as DNA: TGTGCTAGCAGCTTAACCCAGGGATCTGAAGCTTTCTTT. The encoded protein is CASSLTQGSEAFF.

The genes are TRBV5-1 and TRBJ2-1, with 9 bases aligning to TRBD1. This CDR3 is 15 amino acids long. Trimming removed 4 bases from V and 15 bases from J; junction bases left unmatched: 17. Looked up from germline, CDR1 is SGHRS and CDR2 is YFSETQ. Written as DNA, the CDR3 is TGCGCCAGCAGCGTAAAGGGACAGGGACCCGGCCCGATGTTCTTC. It yields the protein CASSVKGQGPGPMFF. The whole variable domain, filled in from reference TRBV5-1 and TRBJ2-1, reads KAGVTQTPRYLIKTRGQQVTLSCSPISGHRSVSWYQQTPGQGLQFLFEYFSETQRNKGNFPGRFSGRQFSNSRSEMNVSTLELGDSALYLCASSVKGQGPGPMFFGPGTRLTVL.

This clone is a singleton in its sample. V gene TRBV9 combines with J gene TRBJ1-2; the match to TRBD1 covers 7 bases. CDR3 length: 15 amino acids. Germline lookup yields CDR1 SGDLS and CDR2 YYNGEE. Unmatched junction bases numbered 7, after V lost 0 bases and J lost 5 bases. The CDR3 here is CASSVVGTEKYGYTF. The CDR3 DNA is TGTGCCAGCAGCGTAGTGGGGACAGAAAAATATGGCTACACCTTC.

This clone was seen just once. The chain carries TRBV7-2 and TRBJ2-5; 7 bases fit TRBD2. V was pared by 2 bases and J by 5 bases, with 14 bases of the junction left unmatched. The germline V gene has CDR1 SGHTA and CDR2 FQGNSA. The CDR3 runs 17 residues. Here the CDR3 DNA reads TGTGCCAGCAGCTTATTTATTGGCCTCGGGGGGAAGGAGACCCAGTACTTC. It codes for CASSLFIGLGGKETQYF.